This passage covers 21 T cell receptor beta chains from one sample sequenced in a study of blood T cell repertoires in COVID-19. Produced via immunoSEQ multiplex PCR; TCRdb's table is partial and in-frame only. Counted here are about 130,000 clones, about 88% occurring once; the ten biggest clones make up less than 5%. The sample was peripheral blood. Receptors were obtained from a man aged 55 to 70 with COVID-19, enrolled during active disease.

This clone has just a few counts. J is TRBJ1-1 and V is TRBV12-3 or TRBV12-4; D gene ambiguous. The CDR3 length is 13 residues. Between the trimmed V and J ends, which lost 2 bases and 3 bases, there was a span of 7 bases. In DNA form, the CDR3 reads TGTGCCAGCAGTTTAAGTCAGGACACTGAAGCTTTCTTT. Its protein is CASSLSQDTEAFF.

This sequence joins TRBV3-1 (or the pseudogene TRBV3-2) and TRBJ2-5, with a tentative D call TRBD2 (5 bases). Germline CDR1 and CDR2: LGHDT and YNNKEL (reference sequence). The length of the CDR3 is 14 residues. V was cut by 5 bases and J by 2 bases, with 12 bases left in between. CDR3 sequence reads: CASSSSGMQETQYF. The CDR3 DNA sequence: TGTGCCAGCAGCTCCTCGGGGATGCAAGAGACCCAGTACTTC.

This chain uses TRBV7-2 with TRBJ1-1; D perhaps matches TRBD1 (5 bases). CDR3 length: 14 amino acids. V was clipped by 1 base and J by 2 bases, with 8 bases between them. Germline CDR1 reads SGHTA; CDR2 reads FQGNSA. DNA for the CDR3: TGTGCCAGCAGCTTAGGGGGCTTTAACACTGAAGCTTTCTTT. Encoded protein: CASSLGGFNTEAFF. The full variable domain, completed using reference TRBV7-2 and TRBJ1-1, is GAGVSQSPSNKVTEKGKDVELRCDPISGHTALYWYRQSLGQGLEFLIYFQGNSAPDKSGLPSDRFSAERTGGSVSTLTIQRTQQEDSAVYLCASSLGGFNTEAFFGQGTRLTVV.

J is TRBJ2-1 and V is TRBV2; a possible D gene is TRBD2 (5 bases). Germline V lookup: CDR1 SNHLY, CDR2 FYNNEI. CDR3 size: 15 residues. The V gene lost 7 bases and the J gene lost 0 bases, with 13 bases spanning the gap. CDR3 sequence reads: CASTSGGSSYNEQFF. The CDR3 DNA sequence: TGTGCCAGCACCAGCGGAGGAAGCTCCTACAATGAGCAGTTCTTC.

The chain is built from TRBV11-1 and TRBJ1-1; TRBD1 matches at 11 bases. This CDR3 is 12 amino acids long. Looked up from germline, CDR1 is SGHAT and CDR2 is FQDESV (reference sequence). Trimming at V came to 8 bases and at J to 5 bases, leaving 1 base not matched to a gene. The CDR3 region has the DNA TGTGCCAGCGGACAGGGGGCTACTGAAGCTTTCTTT. Protein sequence: CASGQGATEAFF. Together with reference TRBV11-1 and TRBJ1-1, the CDR3 gives the full variable domain: EAEVAQSPRYKITEKSQAVAFWCDPISGHATLYWYRQILGQGPELLVQFQDESVVDDSQLPKDRFSAERLKGVDSTLKIQPAELGDSAMYLCASGQGATEAFFGQGTRLTVV.

The J gene is TRBJ1-5, the V gene TRBV28; 8 bases fit TRBD1. CDR3 length: 14 residues. CDR1 and CDR2 (germline): MDHEN, SYDVKM. V gave up 5 bases and J gave up 3 bases; unmatched junction bases: 3. In nucleotides, the CDR3 is TGTGCCAGCAGTCAGGGGGCTCCCAATCAGCCCCAGCATTTT. Encoded protein: CASSQGAPNQPQHF.

The chain is built from TRBV6-2 or TRBV6-3 and TRBJ1-5; TRBD1 might be the D (5 bases). With 2 bases removed from V and 0 bases from J, the gap between germline ends came to 11 bases. The CDR3 contains 16 residues. Germline assignment: CDR1 MNHEY and CDR2 SVGEGT. Written as DNA, the CDR3 is TGTGCCAGCAGTTACAATACAGGTGATAGCAATCAGCCCCAGCATTTT. Its protein product is CASSYNTGDSNQPQHF.

The V call is TRBV12-3 or TRBV12-4, the J call TRBJ2-5, with D possibly TRBD2 on 6 matching bases. V was cut by 5 bases and J by 5 bases, with 9 bases left in between. This CDR3 contains 12 residues. The CDR3 nucleotides read TGTGCCAGCAGTGGGGACTGGGAGACCCAGTACTTC. This sequence encodes CASSGDWETQYF.

The V gene is TRBV5-6, the J gene TRBJ1-1; tentatively, D is TRBD1 (6 bases). There are 15 residues in the CDR3. V was shortened by 0 bases and J by 1 base, with 10 bases between the two germline ends. Germline V gene lookup returns CDR1 SGHDT and CDR2 YYEEEE. The CDR3 nucleotides are TGTGCCAGCAGCTTGGTGTGGGGGCAGAACACTGAAGCTTTCTTT. Amino acid sequence: CASSLVWGQNTEAFF.

CDR3 loop: CASSQPGAGIYNEQFF. CDR3 DNA sequence: TGTGCCAGCTCACAACCTGGGGCAGGGATATACAATGAGCAGTTCTTC. The chain recombines TRBV18 with TRBJ2-1, with a tentative D call TRBD1 (5 bases). The CDR3 spans 16 residues. The germline V and J ends were trimmed by 4 bases and 4 bases, with 17 bases remaining between them. Germline assignment: CDR1 KGHSH and CDR2 LQKENI.

The rearrangement uses TRBV9 and TRBJ2-2, with 8 nucleotides matching TRBD2. CDR1 and CDR2 from the germline V gene are SGDLS and YYNGEE. This CDR3 is built from 17 residues. The J segment lost 3 bases and the V segment lost 6 bases, leaving 13 bases of the junction unmatched. The CDR3 is CASTEGLGEVDTGELFF. CDR3 bases: TGTGCCAGCACCGAGGGACTAGGAGAGGTCGACACCGGGGAGCTGTTTTTT.

This chain connects TRBV28 to TRBJ2-1, with 7 positions matching TRBD1. The CDR3 has 15 residues. Germline V gene data show CDR1 as MDHEN and CDR2 as SYDVKM. The J segment lost 7 bases and the V segment lost 6 bases, leaving 12 bases of the junction unmatched. The DNA of the CDR3 is TGTGCCAGCAGCCCAAGAGGGGGCCTGGGGAATGAGCAGTTCTTC. This encodes CASSPRGGLGNEQFF.

The chain links TRBV12-5 to TRBJ2-2; 7 bases match TRBD1. CDR1 LGHNT and CDR2 FRNRAP come from the germline V gene. With V trimmed by 5 bases and J by 4 bases, 7 bases remained unmatched. This CDR3 is 15 amino acids long. The CDR3 loop is CASGPRGGFTGELFF. In DNA form, the CDR3 reads TGTGCTAGTGGTCCCCGAGGGGGCTTCACCGGGGAGCTGTTTTTT. Full variable domain (outside the CDR3, taken from reference TRBV12-5 and TRBJ2-2): DARVTQTPRHKVTEMGQEVTMRCQPILGHNTVFWYRQTMMQGLELLAYFRNRAPLDDSGMPKDRFSAEMPDATLATLKIQPSEPRDSAVYFCASGPRGGFTGELFFGEGSRLTVL.

The rearrangement links TRBV19 to TRBJ1-2; no firm D call. This CDR3 contains 14 residues. V was clipped by 2 bases and J by 8 bases, with 15 bases between them. The germline V gene encodes CDR1 LNHDA and CDR2 SQIVND (reference sequence). CDR3 in DNA: TGTGCCAGTAGTATATCAACCCGGCCGCGGGGCTACACCTTC. This gives the protein CASSISTRPRGYTF.

V is TRBV6-2 or TRBV6-3 and J is TRBJ2-7; TRBD1 matches at 9 bases. The germline V gene has CDR1 MNHEY and CDR2 SVGEGT. V trimming: 5 bases; J trimming: 0 bases; junction bases outside the gene matches: 5. The CDR3 length is 15 residues. CDR3 sequence: CASSRDRESSYEQYF. In nucleotides, the CDR3 is TGTGCCAGCAGTAGGGACAGGGAGAGCTCCTACGAGCAGTACTTC.

The chain recombines TRBV4-2 with TRBJ2-7, with a tentative D call TRBD1 (6 bases). The germline gives CDR1 LGHNA, CDR2 YNFKEQ. The CDR3 is made up of 15 amino acids. Trimming shortened V by 1 base and J by 4 bases, and 14 bases separated the two germline ends. CDR3 region: CASSQVGGWAYEQYF. DNA for the CDR3: TGTGCCAGCAGCCAAGTAGGGGGATGGGCGTACGAGCAGTACTTC.

This sequence joins TRBV7-9 and TRBJ2-2; 10 bases are shared with TRBD1. This CDR3 region has 16 residues. Trimming cost V 6 bases and J 3 bases; bases outside gene matches: 7. Germline V gives CDR1 SEHNR, CDR2 FQNEAQ (reference sequence). In DNA, the CDR3 is TGTGCCAGCAGTCCGCCGGGACAGGGGTACACCGGGGAGCTGTTTTTT. This encodes CASSPPGQGYTGELFF.

The rearrangement uses TRBV5-1 and TRBJ2-1, with no clear D. Per the germline V gene, CDR1 is SGHRS and CDR2 is YFSETQ. The V gene lost 0 bases and the J gene lost 3 bases, with 7 bases spanning the gap. CDR3 length: 14 residues. The CDR3 sequence: CASSLDYSYNEQFF. The CDR3, as DNA: TGCGCCAGCAGCTTGGATTACAGCTACAATGAGCAGTTCTTC.

This clone was seen only once. This sequence joins TRBV19 and TRBJ2-1, with D unclear. The CDR3 sequence is 14 residues long. Between the trimmed V and J ends, which lost 2 bases and 6 bases, there was a span of 11 bases. CDR1 is LNHDA, CDR2 SQIVND, per germline (reference sequence). The CDR3 DNA follows: TGTGCCAGTAGTATACGGTATTTCGTCAATGAGCAGTTCTTC. Amino acids: CASSIRYFVNEQFF.

The chain couples TRBV10-3 to TRBJ1-1; 7 bases are shared with TRBD1. CDR1 and CDR2 from the germline V gene are ENHRY and SYGVKD. CDR3 length: 14 amino acids. The junction had 7 bases not matched to a gene; V was cut back by 2 bases and J by 7 bases. Here the CDR3 reads CAISENRGGGEAFF. The CDR3 DNA is TGTGCCATCAGTGAGAACAGGGGAGGAGGTGAAGCTTTCTTT.

This clone was recorded a few times. The rearrangement joins TRBV27 to TRBJ2-1; the match to TRBD2 covers 7 bases. The V gene end was trimmed by 7 bases and the J gene end by 7 bases; junction bases not matched to a gene: 13. The CDR3 is made up of 15 amino acids. Germline V lookup: CDR1 MNHEY, CDR2 SMNVEV (reference sequence). The CDR3 loop reads CASTQGRGLRNEQFF. The DNA for the CDR3 is TGTGCCAGCACCCAAGGCCGGGGACTACGAAATGAGCAGTTCTTC.